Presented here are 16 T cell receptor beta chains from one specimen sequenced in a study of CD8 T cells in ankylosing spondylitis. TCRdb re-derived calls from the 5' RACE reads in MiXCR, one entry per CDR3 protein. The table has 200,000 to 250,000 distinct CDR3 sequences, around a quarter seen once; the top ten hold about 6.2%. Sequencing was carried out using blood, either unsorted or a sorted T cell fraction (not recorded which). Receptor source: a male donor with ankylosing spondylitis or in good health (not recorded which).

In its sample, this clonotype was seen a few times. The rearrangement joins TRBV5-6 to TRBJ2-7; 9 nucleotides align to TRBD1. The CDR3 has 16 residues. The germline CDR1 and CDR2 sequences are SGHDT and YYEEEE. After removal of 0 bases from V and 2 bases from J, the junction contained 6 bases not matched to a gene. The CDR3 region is CASSLAGGTGTYEQYF. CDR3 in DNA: TGTGCCAGCAGCTTGGCCGGGGGGACAGGGACCTACGAGCAGTACTTC.

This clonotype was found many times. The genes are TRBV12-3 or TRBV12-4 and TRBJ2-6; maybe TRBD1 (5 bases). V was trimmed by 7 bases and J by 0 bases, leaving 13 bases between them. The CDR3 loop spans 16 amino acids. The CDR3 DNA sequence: TGTGCCAGCAACCTGGGGCAGACCTCTGGGGCCAACGTCCTGACTTTC. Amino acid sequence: CASNLGQTSGANVLTF.

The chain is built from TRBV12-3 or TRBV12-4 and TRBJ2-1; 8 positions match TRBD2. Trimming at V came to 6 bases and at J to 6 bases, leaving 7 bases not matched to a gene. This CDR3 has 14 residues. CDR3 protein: CASSRSGTSNEQFF. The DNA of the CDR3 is TGTGCCAGCAGCCGATCTGGGACTAGCAATGAGCAGTTCTTC.

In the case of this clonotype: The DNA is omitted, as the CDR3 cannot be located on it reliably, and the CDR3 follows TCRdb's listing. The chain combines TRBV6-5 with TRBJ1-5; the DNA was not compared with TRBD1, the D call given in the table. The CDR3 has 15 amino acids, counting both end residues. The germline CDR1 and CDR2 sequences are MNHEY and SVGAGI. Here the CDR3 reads CASSTSDRGNQPQHF.

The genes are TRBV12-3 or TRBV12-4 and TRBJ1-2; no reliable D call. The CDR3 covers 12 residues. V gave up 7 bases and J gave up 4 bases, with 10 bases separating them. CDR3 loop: CASTPPGYGYTF. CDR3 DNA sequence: TGTGCCAGCACCCCCCCGGGCTATGGCTACACCTTC.

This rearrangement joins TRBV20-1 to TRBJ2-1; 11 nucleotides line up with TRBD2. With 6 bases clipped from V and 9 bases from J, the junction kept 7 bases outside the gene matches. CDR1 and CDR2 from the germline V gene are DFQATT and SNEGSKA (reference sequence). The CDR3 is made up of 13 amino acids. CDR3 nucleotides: TGCAGTGCAGAGATTAGCGGGAGGGGTGAGCAGTTCTTC. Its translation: CSAEISGRGEQFF.

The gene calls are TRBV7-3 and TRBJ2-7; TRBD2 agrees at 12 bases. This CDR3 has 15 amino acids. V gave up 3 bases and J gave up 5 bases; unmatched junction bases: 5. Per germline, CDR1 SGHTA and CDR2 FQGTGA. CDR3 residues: CASSFRLAGVDEQYF. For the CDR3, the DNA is TGTGCCAGCAGCTTTCGACTAGCGGGAGTCGACGAGCAGTACTTC.

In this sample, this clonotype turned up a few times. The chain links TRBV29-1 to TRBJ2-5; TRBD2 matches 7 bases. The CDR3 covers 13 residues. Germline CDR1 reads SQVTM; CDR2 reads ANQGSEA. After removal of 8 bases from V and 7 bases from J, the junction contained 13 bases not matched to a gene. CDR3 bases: TGCAGCATACGTAGCGGGTGGGTAGCGACCCAGTACTTC. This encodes CSIRSGWVATQYF.

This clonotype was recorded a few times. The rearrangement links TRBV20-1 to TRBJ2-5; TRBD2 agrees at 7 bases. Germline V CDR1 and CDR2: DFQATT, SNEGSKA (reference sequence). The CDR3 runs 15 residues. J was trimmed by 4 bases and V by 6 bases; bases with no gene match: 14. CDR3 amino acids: CSAAPEASGIETQYF. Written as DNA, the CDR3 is TGCAGTGCCGCCCCGGAGGCTAGCGGAATAGAGACCCAGTACTTC.

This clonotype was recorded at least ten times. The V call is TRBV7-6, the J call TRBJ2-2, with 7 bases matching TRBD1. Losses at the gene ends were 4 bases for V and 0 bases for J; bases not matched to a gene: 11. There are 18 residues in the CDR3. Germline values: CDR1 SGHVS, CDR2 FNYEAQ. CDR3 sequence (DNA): TGTGCCAGCAGCTGGATTCGGGGACAGATCGCGAACACCGGGGAGCTGTTTTTT. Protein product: CASSWIRGQIANTGELFF.

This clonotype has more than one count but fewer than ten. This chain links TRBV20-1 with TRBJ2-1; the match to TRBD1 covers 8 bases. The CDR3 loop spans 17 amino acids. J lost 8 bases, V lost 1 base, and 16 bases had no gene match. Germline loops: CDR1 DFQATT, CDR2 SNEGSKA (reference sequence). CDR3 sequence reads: CSARGAPGQGKLDEQFF. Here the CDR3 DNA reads TGCAGTGCTAGAGGGGCTCCAGGACAGGGTAAATTAGATGAGCAGTTCTTC.

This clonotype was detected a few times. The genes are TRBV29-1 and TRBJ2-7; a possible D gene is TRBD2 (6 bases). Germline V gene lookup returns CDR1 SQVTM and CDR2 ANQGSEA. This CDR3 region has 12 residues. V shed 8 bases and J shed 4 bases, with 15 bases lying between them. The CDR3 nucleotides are TGCAGCTTAGCGGCCAGCCGGTACGAGCAGTACTTC. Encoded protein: CSLAASRYEQYF.

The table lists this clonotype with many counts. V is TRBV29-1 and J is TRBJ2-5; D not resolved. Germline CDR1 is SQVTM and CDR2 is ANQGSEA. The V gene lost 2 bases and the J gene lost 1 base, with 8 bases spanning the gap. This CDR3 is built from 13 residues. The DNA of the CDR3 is TGCAGCGTTGAACCCGGCAGCCAAGAGACCCAGTACTTC. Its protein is CSVEPGSQETQYF.

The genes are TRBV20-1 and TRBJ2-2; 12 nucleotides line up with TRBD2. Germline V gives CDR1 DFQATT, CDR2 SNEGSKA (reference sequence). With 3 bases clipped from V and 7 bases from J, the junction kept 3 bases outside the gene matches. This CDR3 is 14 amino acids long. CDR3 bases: TGCAGTGCTAGCTCGACTAGCGGGAGCGGGGAGCTGTTTTTT. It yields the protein CSASSTSGSGELFF.

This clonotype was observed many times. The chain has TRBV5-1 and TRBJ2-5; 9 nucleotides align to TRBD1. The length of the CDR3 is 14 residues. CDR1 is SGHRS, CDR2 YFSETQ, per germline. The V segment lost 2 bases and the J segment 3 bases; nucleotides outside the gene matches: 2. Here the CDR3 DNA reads TGCGCCAGCAGCTTTGGACAGGGGAAAGAGACCCAGTACTTC. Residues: CASSFGQGKETQYF.

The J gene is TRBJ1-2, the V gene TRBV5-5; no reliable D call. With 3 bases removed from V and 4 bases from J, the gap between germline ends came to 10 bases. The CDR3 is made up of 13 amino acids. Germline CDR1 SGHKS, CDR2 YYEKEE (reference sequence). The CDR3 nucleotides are TGTGCCAGCAGCTCGGAAGGCAGCTATGGCTACACCTTC. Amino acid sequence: CASSSEGSYGYTF.